This T cell receptor (beta chain) was profiled in a study of cytomegalovirus exposure and HLA in healthy donors. Findings and limits, study-wide: A later analysis linked a missense DCLRE1C variant to TCR beta V- and J-gene trimming. Several V segments, TRBV6-2 and TRBV6-3 among them, could not be told apart and were dropped.

Though probably carrying unrecorded immune exposures, donors were nominally healthy at sampling. The study ran its PCR with 60 Vbeta and 13 Jbeta primers. Clones were read by immunoSEQ multiplex PCR, and TCRdb kept only the in-frame ones, dropping some. Of about 120,000 clones in the sample, roughly 83% were seen once. Note on this clone: Antigen unknown.

Germline trimming cut 3 bases from V and 2 bases from J; bases unmatched to any gene: 8. CDR1 is LNHDA, CDR2 SQIVND, per germline (reference sequence). CDR3 length: 16 residues. V is TRBV19 and J is TRBJ1-1; 8 nucleotides align to TRBD1. This receptor was identified in a man younger than 35 in good health and CMV-seropositive. Sequenced sample: PBMCs. The CDR3 coding sequence is TGTGCCAGTAGTATGGGGACAGGTGCAACCAACACTGAAGCTTTCTTT. Amino acids: CASSMGTGATNTEAFF.